This T cell receptor beta chain is from a study of siplizumab effects on memory and regulatory T cells. The data were produced by immunoSEQ multiplex PCR, yet TCRdb's version contains in-frame clones alone and is incomplete. The sample has tens of thousands of clones; roughly 90% are singletons. V was clipped by 4 bases and J by 5 bases; unmatched bases: 12. Germline values: CDR1 SGHVS, CDR2 FNYEAQ. CDR3 length equals 16 residues. The TCR originated in a human donor in good health. The V and J genes are TRBV7-6 and TRBJ2-3; 7 nucleotides agree with TRBD2. Input material: naive CD4+ T cells sorted from blood. The CDR3 loop reads CASSSPFGRGRDTQYF. The CDR3 nucleotides read TGTGCCAGCAGCTCCCCGTTTGGGCGGGGGAGAGATACGCAGTATTTT. The whole variable domain, filled in from reference TRBV7-6 and TRBJ2-3, reads GAGVSQSPRYKVTKRGQDVALRCDPISGHVSLYWYRQALGQGPEFLTYFNYEAQQDKSGLPNDRFSAERPEGSISTLTIQRTEQRDSAMYRCASSSPFGRGRDTQYFGPGTRLTVL.